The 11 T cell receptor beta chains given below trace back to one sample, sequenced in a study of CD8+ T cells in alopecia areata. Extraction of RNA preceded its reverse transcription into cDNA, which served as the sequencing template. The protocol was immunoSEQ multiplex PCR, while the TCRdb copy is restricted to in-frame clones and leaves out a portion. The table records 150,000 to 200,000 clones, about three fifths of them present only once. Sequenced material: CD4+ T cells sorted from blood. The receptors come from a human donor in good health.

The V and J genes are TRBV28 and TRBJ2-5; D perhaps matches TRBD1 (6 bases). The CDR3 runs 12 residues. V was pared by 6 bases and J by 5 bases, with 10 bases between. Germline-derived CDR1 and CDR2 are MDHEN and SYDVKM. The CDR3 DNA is TGTGCCAGCAGACAGGGTACGGAGACCCAGTACTTC. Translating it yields CASRQGTETQYF.

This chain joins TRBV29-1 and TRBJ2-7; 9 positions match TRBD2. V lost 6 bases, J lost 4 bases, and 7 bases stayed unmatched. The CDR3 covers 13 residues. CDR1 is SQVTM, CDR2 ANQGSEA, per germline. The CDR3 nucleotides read TGCAGCGTCTTAGCGGGAGTGGGTTACGAGCAGTACTTC. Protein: CSVLAGVGYEQYF.

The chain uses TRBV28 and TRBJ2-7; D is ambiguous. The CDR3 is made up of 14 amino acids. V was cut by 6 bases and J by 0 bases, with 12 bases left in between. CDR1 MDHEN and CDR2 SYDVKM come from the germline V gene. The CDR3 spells CASRLARISYEQYF. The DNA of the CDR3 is TGTGCCAGCAGACTTGCGAGGATCTCCTACGAGCAGTACTTC.

The CDR3 sequence: CASRIGTSSYNEQFF. CDR3 sequence (DNA): TGCGCCAGCAGAATAGGGACGAGCTCCTACAATGAGCAGTTCTTC. The chain couples TRBV5-1 to TRBJ2-1; D may match TRBD1 or TRBD2 (5 bases each). The ends were cut back, 5 bases at V and 0 bases at J, with 12 bases in the middle. From germline, CDR1 is SGHRS and CDR2 YFSETQ. The CDR3 extends over 15 amino acids. The full variable domain, with the rest looked up from reference TRBV5-1 and TRBJ2-1, is KAGVTQTPRYLIKTRGQQVTLSCSPISGHRSVSWYQQTPGQGLQFLFEYFSETQRNKGNFPGRFSGRQFSNSRSEMNVSTLELGDSALYLCASRIGTSSYNEQFFGPGTRLTVL.

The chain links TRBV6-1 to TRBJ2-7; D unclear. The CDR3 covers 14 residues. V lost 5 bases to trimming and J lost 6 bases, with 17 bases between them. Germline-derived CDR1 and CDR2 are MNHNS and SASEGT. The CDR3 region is CASSNPPYFGEQYF. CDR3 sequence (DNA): TGTGCCAGCAGTAACCCCCCGTACTTCGGCGAGCAGTACTTC.

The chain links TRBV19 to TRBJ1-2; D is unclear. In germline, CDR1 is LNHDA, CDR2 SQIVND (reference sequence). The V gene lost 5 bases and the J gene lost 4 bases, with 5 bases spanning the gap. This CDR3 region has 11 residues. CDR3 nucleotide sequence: TGTGCCAGTAGTGGTGCCTATGGCTACACCTTC. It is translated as CASSGAYGYTF.

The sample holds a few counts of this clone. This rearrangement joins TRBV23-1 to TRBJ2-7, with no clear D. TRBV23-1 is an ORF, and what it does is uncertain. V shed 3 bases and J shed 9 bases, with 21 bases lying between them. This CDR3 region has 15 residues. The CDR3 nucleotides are TGCGCCAGCAGTCACATGGACCAAACCTACGAAGGGCAGTACTTC. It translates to CASSHMDQTYEGQYF.

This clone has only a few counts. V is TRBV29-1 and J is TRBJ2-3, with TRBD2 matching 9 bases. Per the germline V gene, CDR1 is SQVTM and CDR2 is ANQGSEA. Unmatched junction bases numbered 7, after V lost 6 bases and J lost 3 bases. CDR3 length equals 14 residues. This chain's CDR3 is CSVSRTSATDTQYF. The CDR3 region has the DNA TGCAGCGTCTCAAGGACTAGCGCGACAGATACGCAGTATTTT.

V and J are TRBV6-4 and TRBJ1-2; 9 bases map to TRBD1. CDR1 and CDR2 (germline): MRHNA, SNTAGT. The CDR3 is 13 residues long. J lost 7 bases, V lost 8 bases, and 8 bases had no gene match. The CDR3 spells CASGRGQGSGYTF. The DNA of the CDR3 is TGTGCCAGCGGCCGGGGACAGGGAAGTGGCTACACCTTC.

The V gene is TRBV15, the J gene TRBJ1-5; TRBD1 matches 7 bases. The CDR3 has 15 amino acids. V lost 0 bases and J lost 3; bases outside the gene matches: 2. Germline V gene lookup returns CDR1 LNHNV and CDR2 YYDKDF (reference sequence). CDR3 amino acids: CATSREDRLNQPQHF. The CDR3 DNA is TGTGCCACCAGCAGAGAGGACAGGCTCAATCAGCCCCAGCATTTT.

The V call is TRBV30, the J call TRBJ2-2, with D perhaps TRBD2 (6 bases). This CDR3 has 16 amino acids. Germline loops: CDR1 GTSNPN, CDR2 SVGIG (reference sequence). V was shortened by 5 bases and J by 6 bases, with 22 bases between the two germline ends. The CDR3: CAWQLVAAPGPGELFF. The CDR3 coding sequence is TGTGCCTGGCAGTTGGTAGCGGCTCCAGGACCCGGGGAGCTGTTTTTT. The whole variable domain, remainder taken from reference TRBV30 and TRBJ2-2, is SQTIHQWPATLVQPVGSPLSLECTVEGTSNPNLYWYRQAAGRGLQLLFYSVGIGQISSEVPQNLSASRPQDRQFILSSKKLLLSDSGFYLCAWQLVAAPGPGELFFGEGSRLTVL.